This TCR beta chain was documented in a study of blood T cell repertoires in COVID-19. For the study at large: COVID-19 samples, acute and convalescent, were from the United States, Italy and Spain.

Participants' own reports of clinical history determined their cohort assignment. Two negative PCRs, clearance, or symptom resolution were required of recovered Cohort 3 donors. In germline, CDR1 is MNHNS, CDR2 SASEGT. Trimming at V came to 6 bases and at J to 5 bases, leaving 4 bases not matched to a gene. The CDR3 runs 13 residues. In the original processing: Nucleated cell counts were estimated from reference gene primer amplification. The method was immunoSEQ multiplex PCR; TCRdb's version includes in-frame clones alone and lacks a portion of them. V, J and clone size are those of that table, while D and trimming were read from the DNA. The profile shows 400,000 to 500,000 clones, approximately 90% of them singletons.

This receptor was identified in a middle-aged woman who had recovered from COVID-19. Sequences were obtained from PBMCs or T cells enriched from blood (not recorded which). J is TRBJ2-5 and V is TRBV6-1, with 9 bases identical to TRBD1. The CDR3: CASRPGQGETQYF. CDR3 in DNA: TGTGCCAGCAGACCAGGACAGGGGGAGACCCAGTACTTC.